This is a list of T cell receptor beta chains from one sample in a study of T cell repertoires in cytomegalovirus infection. MiXCR, run by TCRdb on the reads, gives a single entry per CDR3 protein. The sample includes about 530,000 distinct CDR3 sequences, 26% of them seen just once. The sample consisted of PBMCs. These receptors originate from a human donor in good health (CMV status not recorded). Some clones in this sample may be carry-over from other donors' samples. CDR3s leave out the opening cysteine and the closing phenylalanine or tryptophan. The D gene is left open where the match is weak.

v_call: TRBV7-2; j_call: TRBJ2-3; d_call: TRBD2; cdr3_length: 12; cdr3_aa: ATRLAGSTDTQY
v_call: TRBV10-3; j_call: TRBJ1-2; d_call: .; cdr3_length: 14; cdr3_aa: AISESAGSIFYGYT
v_call: TRBV4-3; j_call: TRBJ2-1; d_call: TRBD2; cdr3_length: 14; cdr3_aa: ASSRLAGTPYNEQF
v_call: TRBV6-1; j_call: TRBJ2-2; d_call: TRBD1; cdr3_length: 15; cdr3_aa: ASSAGTGGISTGELF
v_call: TRBV6-2/TRBV6-3; j_call: TRBJ1-2; d_call: .; cdr3_length: 14; cdr3_aa: ASSYPRGRDLYGYT
v_call: TRBV18; j_call: TRBJ2-7; d_call: .; cdr3_length: 12; cdr3_aa: ASSPMDGSYEQY
v_call: TRBV7-2; j_call: TRBJ2-7; d_call: .; cdr3_length: 13; cdr3_aa: ASSLFRRAIYEQY
v_call: TRBV30; j_call: TRBJ1-6; d_call: .; cdr3_length: 11; cdr3_aa: AWSGKYNSPLH
v_call: TRBV7-4; j_call: TRBJ1-2; d_call: .; cdr3_length: 14; cdr3_aa: ASSSNSVLLHYGYT
v_call: TRBV15; j_call: TRBJ2-7; d_call: .; cdr3_length: 15; cdr3_aa: ATSREGSGPDSYEQY
v_call: TRBV3-1; j_call: TRBJ2-7; d_call: TRBD2; cdr3_length: 13; cdr3_aa: ASSQGLAGGDEQY
v_call: TRBV6-2/TRBV6-3; j_call: TRBJ2-1; d_call: TRBD2; cdr3_length: 14; cdr3_aa: ASSYYPSGGGNEQF
v_call: TRBV7-9; j_call: TRBJ2-1; d_call: .; cdr3_length: 9; cdr3_aa: ASSPITEQF
v_call: TRBV10-3; j_call: TRBJ2-7; d_call: .; cdr3_length: 12; cdr3_aa: AIQGGSGNYEQY
v_call: TRBV6-2/TRBV6-3; j_call: TRBJ2-3; d_call: TRBD2; cdr3_length: 13; cdr3_aa: ASSTLAGGSDTQY
v_call: TRBV7-8; j_call: TRBJ2-6; d_call: .; cdr3_length: 14; cdr3_aa: ASSTFAGEGANVLT
v_call: TRBV6-2/TRBV6-3; j_call: TRBJ1-5; d_call: .; cdr3_length: 15; cdr3_aa: ASSYPRGSVGNQPQH
v_call: TRBV7-9; j_call: TRBJ2-1; d_call: .; cdr3_length: 13; cdr3_aa: ASSAAGTPYNEQF
v_call: TRBV7-2; j_call: TRBJ2-5; d_call: .; cdr3_length: 14; cdr3_aa: ASSLGGRGGGETQY
v_call: TRBV20-1; j_call: TRBJ2-1; d_call: .; cdr3_length: 11; cdr3_aa: SATGTTYNEQF
v_call: TRBV9; j_call: TRBJ2-2; d_call: TRBD2; cdr3_length: 17; cdr3_aa: ASSVEGIAGRVNTGELF
v_call: TRBV11-3; j_call: TRBJ2-3; d_call: TRBD2; cdr3_length: 11; cdr3_aa: ASSWGGEDTQY
v_call: TRBV7-9; j_call: TRBJ1-2; d_call: TRBD1; cdr3_length: 12; cdr3_aa: ASSGASGTVGYT
v_call: TRBV28; j_call: TRBJ1-4; d_call: .; cdr3_length: 13; cdr3_aa: ASSRGSGTNEKLF
v_call: TRBV19; j_call: TRBJ2-1; d_call: .; cdr3_length: 13; cdr3_aa: ASSTSANSYNEQF
v_call: TRBV6-1; j_call: TRBJ1-1; d_call: TRBD1; cdr3_length: 15; cdr3_aa: ASRSFYRGGGNTEAF
v_call: TRBV15; j_call: TRBJ1-1; d_call: .; cdr3_length: 11; cdr3_aa: ATSNRETTEAF
v_call: TRBV7-2; j_call: TRBJ2-3; d_call: .; cdr3_length: 10; cdr3_aa: ASSLGSRPQY
v_call: TRBV5-4; j_call: TRBJ2-4; d_call: TRBD1; cdr3_length: 12; cdr3_aa: ASSWGQAPDIQY
v_call: TRBV2; j_call: TRBJ2-3; d_call: TRBD1; cdr3_length: 12; cdr3_aa: ASMVGQGIDTQY